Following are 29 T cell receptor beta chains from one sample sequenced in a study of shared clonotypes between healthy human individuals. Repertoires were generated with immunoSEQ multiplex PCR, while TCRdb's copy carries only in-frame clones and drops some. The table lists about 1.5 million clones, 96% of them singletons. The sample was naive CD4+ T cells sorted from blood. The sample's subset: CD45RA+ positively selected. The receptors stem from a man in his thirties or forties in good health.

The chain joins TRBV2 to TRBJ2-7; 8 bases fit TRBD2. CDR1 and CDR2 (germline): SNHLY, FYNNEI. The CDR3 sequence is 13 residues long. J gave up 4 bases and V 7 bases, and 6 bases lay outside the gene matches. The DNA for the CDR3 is TGTGCCAGCAAAATACTAGCGGAATACGAGCAGTACTTC. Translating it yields CASKILAEYEQYF.

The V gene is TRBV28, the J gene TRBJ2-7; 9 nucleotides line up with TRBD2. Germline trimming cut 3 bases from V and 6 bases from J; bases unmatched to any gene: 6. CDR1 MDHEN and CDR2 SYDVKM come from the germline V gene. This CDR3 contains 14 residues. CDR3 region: CASSFRGRALEQYF. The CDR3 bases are TGTGCCAGCAGTTTCCGCGGGAGGGCCCTCGAGCAGTACTTC.

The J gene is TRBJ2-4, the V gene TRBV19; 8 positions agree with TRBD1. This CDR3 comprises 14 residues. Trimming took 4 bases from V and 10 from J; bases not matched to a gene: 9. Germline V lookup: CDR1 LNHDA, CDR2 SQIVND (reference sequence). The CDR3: CASSTTGVGIIQYF. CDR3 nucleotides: TGTGCCAGTAGTACGACAGGGGTTGGAATTATTCAGTACTTC.

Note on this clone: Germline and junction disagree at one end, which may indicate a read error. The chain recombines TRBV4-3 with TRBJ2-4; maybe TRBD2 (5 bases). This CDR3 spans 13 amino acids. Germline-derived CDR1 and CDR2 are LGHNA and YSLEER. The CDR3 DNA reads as TGCGCCAGCAGCCAAGAGTCGGGGTCTAGACTCAACTTC. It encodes CASSQESGSRLNF.

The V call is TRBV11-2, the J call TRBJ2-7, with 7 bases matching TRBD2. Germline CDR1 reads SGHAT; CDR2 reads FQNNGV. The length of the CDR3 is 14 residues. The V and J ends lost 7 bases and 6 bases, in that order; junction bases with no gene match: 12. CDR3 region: CASILTSGGGEQYF. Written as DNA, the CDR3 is TGTGCCAGCATCCTCACCTCGGGCGGGGGCGAGCAGTACTTC.

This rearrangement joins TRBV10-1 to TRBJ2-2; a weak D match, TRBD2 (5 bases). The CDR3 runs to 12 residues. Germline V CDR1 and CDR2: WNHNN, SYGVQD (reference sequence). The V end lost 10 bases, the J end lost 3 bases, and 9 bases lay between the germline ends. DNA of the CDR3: TGCGCCACTGGAGCGGACACCGGGGAGCTGTTTTTT. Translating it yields CATGADTGELFF.

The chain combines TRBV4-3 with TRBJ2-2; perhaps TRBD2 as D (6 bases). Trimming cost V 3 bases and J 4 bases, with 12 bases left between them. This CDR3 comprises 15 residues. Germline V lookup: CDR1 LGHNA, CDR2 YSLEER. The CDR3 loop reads CASSHGGTVTGELFF. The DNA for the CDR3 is TGCGCCAGCAGCCACGGCGGGACGGTCACCGGGGAGCTGTTTTTT.

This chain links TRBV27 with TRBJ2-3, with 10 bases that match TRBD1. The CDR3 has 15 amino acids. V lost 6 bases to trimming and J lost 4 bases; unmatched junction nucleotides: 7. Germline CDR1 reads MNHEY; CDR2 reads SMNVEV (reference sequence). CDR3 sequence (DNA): TGTGCCAGCAGGCGAGACAGGGGGCTGCCAGATACGCAGTATTTT. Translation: CASRRDRGLPDTQYF.

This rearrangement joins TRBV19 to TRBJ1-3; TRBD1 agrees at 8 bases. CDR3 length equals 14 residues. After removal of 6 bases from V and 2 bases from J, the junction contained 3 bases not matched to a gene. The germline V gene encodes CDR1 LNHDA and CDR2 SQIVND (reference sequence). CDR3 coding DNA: TGTGCCAGTAGCCTGACAGGGGCTGGAAACACCATATATTTT. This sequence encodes CASSLTGAGNTIYF.

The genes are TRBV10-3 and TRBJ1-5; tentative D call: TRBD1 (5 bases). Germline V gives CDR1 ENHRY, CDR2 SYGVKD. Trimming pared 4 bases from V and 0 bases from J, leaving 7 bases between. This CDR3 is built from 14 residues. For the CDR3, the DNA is TGTGCCATCAGTGGACAGATTAGCAATCAGCCCCAGCATTTT. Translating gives CAISGQISNQPQHF.

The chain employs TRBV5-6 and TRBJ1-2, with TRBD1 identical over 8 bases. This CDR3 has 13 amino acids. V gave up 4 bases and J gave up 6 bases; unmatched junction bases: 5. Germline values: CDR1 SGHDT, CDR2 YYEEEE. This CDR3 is CASSPGQVHGYTF. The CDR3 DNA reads TGTGCCAGCAGCCCGGGACAGGTCCATGGCTACACCTTC.

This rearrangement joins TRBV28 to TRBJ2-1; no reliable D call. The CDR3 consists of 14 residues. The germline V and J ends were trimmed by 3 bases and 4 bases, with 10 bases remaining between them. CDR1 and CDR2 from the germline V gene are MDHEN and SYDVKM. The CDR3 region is CASSFSSPYNEQFF. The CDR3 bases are TGTGCCAGCAGTTTTTCGAGCCCTTACAATGAGCAGTTCTTC.

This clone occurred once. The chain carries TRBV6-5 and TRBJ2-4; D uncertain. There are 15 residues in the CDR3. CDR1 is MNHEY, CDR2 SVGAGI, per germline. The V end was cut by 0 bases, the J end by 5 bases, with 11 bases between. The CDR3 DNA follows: TGTGCCAGCAGTTACTCCCCCCCTGGCCAAAACATTCAGTACTTC. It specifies CASSYSPPGQNIQYF.

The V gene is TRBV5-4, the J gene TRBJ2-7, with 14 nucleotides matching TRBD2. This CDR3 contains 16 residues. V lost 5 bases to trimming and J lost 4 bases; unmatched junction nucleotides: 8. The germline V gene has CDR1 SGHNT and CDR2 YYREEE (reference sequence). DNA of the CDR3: TGTGCCAGCAGTATGGGGACTAGCGGGAGATTATACGAGCAGTACTTC. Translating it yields CASSMGTSGRLYEQYF.

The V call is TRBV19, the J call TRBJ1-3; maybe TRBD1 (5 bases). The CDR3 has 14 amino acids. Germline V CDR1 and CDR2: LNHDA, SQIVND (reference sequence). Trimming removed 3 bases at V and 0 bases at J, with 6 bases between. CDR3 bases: TGTGCCAGTAGTATGGACATCTCTGGAAACACCATATATTTT. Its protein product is CASSMDISGNTIYF.

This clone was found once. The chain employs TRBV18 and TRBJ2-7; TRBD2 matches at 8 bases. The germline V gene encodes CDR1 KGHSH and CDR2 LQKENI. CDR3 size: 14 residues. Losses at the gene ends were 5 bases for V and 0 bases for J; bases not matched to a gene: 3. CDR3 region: CASSTGGYSYEQYF. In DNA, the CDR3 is TGTGCCAGCTCAACGGGGGGGTACTCCTACGAGCAGTACTTC.

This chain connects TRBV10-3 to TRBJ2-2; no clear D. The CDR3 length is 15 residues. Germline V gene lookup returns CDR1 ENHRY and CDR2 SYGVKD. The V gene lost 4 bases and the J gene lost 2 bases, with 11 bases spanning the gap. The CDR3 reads CAISVSGSNTGELFF. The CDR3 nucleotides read TGTGCCATCAGTGTATCCGGGTCAAACACCGGGGAGCTGTTTTTT.

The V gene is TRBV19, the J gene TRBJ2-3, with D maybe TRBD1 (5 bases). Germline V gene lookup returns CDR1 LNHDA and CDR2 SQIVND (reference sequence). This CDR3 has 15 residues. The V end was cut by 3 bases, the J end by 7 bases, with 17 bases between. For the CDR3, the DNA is TGTGCCAGTAGTATCAGGGCAGGGCCCTTATATACGCAGTATTTT. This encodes CASSIRAGPLYTQYF.

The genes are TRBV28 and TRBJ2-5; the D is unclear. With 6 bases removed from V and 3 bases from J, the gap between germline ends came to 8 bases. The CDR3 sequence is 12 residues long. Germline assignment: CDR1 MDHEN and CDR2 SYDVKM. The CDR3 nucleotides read TGTGCCAGCAGGTCAGCTGAAGAGACCCAGTACTTC. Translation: CASRSAEETQYF.

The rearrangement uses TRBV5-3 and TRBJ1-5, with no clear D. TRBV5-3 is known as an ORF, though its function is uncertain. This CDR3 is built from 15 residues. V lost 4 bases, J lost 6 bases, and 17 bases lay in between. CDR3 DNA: TGTGCCAGAAGCCCCCGTCCGGGGAAGGGTCAGCCCCAGCATTTT. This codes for CARSPRPGKGQPQHF.

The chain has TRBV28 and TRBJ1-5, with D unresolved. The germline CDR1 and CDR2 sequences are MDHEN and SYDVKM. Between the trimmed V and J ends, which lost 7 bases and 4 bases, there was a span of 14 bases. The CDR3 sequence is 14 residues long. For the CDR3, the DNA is TGTGCCAGCACCAAAGTTGGGAGAAATCAGCCCCAGCATTTT. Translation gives CASTKVGRNQPQHF.

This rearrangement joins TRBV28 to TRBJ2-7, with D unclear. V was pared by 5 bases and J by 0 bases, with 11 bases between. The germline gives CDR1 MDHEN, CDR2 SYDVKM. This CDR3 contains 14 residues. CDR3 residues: CASSPPGRSYEQYF. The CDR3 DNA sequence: TGTGCCAGCAGTCCCCCGGGCCGCTCCTACGAGCAGTACTTC.

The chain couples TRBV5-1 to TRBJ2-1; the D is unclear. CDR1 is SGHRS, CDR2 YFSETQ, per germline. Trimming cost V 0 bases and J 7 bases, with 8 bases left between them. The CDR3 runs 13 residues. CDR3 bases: TGCGCCAGCAGCTTGGAGTTTGATAATGAGCAGTTCTTC. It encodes CASSLEFDNEQFF.

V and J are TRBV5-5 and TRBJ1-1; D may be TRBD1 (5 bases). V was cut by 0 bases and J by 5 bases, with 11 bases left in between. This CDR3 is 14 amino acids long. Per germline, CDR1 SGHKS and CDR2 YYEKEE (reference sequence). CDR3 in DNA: TGTGCCAGCAGCTTGGGACAGAGAGGAACTGAAGCTTTCTTT. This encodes CASSLGQRGTEAFF.

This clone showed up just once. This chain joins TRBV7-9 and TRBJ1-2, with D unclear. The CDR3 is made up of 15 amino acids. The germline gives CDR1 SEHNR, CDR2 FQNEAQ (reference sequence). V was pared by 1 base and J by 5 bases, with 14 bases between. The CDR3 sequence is CASSLVGASGYGYTF. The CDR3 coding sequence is TGTGCCAGCAGCTTAGTCGGCGCGAGTGGGTATGGCTACACCTTC.

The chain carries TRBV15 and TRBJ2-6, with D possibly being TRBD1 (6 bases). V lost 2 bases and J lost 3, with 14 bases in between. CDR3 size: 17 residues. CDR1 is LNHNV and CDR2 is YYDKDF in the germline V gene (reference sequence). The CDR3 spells CATSRTGSLFGANVLTF. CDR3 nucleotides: TGTGCCACCAGCAGAACAGGGAGCCTCTTTGGGGCCAACGTCCTGACTTTC.

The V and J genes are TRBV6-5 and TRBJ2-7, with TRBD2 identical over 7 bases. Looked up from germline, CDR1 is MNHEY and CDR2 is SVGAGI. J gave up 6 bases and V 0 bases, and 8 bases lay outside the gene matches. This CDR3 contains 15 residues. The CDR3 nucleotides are TGTGCCAGCAGTTACTCAGGACTAGAAGAGGGCGAGCAGTACTTC. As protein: CASSYSGLEEGEQYF.

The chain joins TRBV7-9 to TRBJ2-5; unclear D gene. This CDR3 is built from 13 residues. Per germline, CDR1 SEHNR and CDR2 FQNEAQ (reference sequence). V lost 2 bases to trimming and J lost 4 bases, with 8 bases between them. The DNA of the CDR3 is TGTGCCAGCAGCTTATCCACGGCAGAGACCCAGTACTTC. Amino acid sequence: CASSLSTAETQYF.

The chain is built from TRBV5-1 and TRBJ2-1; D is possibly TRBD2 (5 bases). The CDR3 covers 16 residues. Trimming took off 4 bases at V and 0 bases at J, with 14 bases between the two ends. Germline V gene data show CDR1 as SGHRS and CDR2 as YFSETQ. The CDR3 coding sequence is TGCGCCAGCAGCCAAGCGGAATTGAGCTCCTACAATGAGCAGTTCTTC. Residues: CASSQAELSSYNEQFF.